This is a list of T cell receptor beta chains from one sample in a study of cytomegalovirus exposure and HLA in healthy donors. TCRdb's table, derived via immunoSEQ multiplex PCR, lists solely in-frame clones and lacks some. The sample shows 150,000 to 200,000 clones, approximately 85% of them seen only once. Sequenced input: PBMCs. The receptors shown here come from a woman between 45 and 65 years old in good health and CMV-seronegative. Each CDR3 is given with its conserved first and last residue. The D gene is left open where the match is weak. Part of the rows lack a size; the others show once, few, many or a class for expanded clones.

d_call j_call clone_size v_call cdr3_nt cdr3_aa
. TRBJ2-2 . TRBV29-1 TGCAGCGTTGTGAGCGACACCGGGGAGCTGTTTTTT CSVVSDTGELFF
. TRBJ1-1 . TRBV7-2 TGTGCCAGCAGCTTACAGGGTGAAGCTTTCTTT CASSLQGEAFF
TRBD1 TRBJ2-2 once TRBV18 TGTGCCAGCTCTGCCCTGGGACAGTCGGACACCGGGGAGCTGTTTTTT CASSALGQSDTGELFF
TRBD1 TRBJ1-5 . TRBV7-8 TGTGCCAGCAGCGTAGGGACAGGGGGCAGCCAGCCCCAGCATTTT CASSVGTGGSQPQHF
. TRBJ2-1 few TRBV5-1 TGCGCCAGCAGCTTGGAGGGGGTTCCGCGCAATGAGCAGTTCTTC CASSLEGVPRNEQFF
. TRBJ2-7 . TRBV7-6 TGTGCCAGCAGCCAGAACGGAGGGCCGGTAGACGAGCAGTACTTC CASSQNGGPVDEQYF
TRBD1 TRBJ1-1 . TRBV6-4 TGTGCCAGCAGTGAAGGACAGGGGACTAAAGCTTTCTTT CASSEGQGTKAFF
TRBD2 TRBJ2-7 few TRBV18 TGTGCCAGCTCACCACCACTAGCGGGGCCGTCCTACGAGCAGTACTTC CASSPPLAGPSYEQYF
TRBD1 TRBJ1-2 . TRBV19 TGTGCCAGTAGTATGAGCAACAATGTCCGGACAGGGACCTTTGGCTACACCTTC CASSMSNNVRTGTFGYTF
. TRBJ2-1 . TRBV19 TGTGCCAGTACGGGGGTAGCGGAGCACAATGAGCAGTTCTTC CASTGVAEHNEQFF
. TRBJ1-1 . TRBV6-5 TGTGCCAGCAGTGTTTGGGCCCCAAACACTGAAGCTTTCTTT CASSVWAPNTEAFF
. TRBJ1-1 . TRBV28 TGTGCCAGCACCCCCCTCCTCGGACAGACTAACACTGAAGCTTTCTTT CASTPLLGQTNTEAFF
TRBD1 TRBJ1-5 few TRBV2 TGTGCCAGCAGAAGGACAGGGGGCGGTCAGCCCCAGCATTTT CASRRTGGGQPQHF
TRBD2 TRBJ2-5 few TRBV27 TGTGCCAGCAGTTCACTCGTAGCGGGAGGAGAGACCCAGTACTTC CASSSLVAGGETQYF
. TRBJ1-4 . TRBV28 TGTGCCAGCAGTTTTGGAGGGTTAGATAATGAAAAACTGTTTTTT CASSFGGLDNEKLFF
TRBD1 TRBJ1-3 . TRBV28 TGTGCCAGCAGTTCCCTACCGAGACAGGGGAAGACTGGAAACACCATATATTTT CASSSLPRQGKTGNTIYF
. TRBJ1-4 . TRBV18 TGTGCCAGCTCACCACGAACCCAGGGCTTAGGTGAAAAACTGTTTTTT CASSPRTQGLGEKLFF
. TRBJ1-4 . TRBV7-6 TGTGCCAGCAGTAGAAGCGGTGTTAATGAAAAACTGTTTTTT CASSRSGVNEKLFF
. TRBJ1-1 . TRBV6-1 TGTGCCAGCAGTGAAGCGGGGGGAGACACTGAAGCTTTCTTT CASSEAGGDTEAFF
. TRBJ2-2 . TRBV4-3 TGCGCCAGCAGCCAATCCCAGGGATACACCGGGGAGCTGTTTTTT CASSQSQGYTGELFF
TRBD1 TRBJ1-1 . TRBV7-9 TGTGCCAGCAGCTTACTTATAGGGGGCGAAGCGGACACTGAAGCTTTCTTT CASSLLIGGEADTEAFF
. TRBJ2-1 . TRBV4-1 TGCGCCAGCAGCCCAATAAATGAGCGGGCCAGGGCCAATGAGCAGTTCTTC CASSPINERARANEQFF
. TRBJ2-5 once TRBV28 TGTGCCAGCTGCCGATCCGGGGAAGAGACCCAGTACTTC CASCRSGEETQYF
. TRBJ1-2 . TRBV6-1 TGTGCCAGCAGTGAATCCGGTCTTCATGGCTACACCTTC CASSESGLHGYTF
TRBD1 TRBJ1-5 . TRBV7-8 TGTGCCAGCAGCCCGGGACAGGGCAGGAGGGGCAATCAGCCCCAGCATTTT CASSPGQGRRGNQPQHF
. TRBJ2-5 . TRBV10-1 TGCGCCAGCAGTGAGTCTTTTGAGGGTGGAGAGACCCAGTACTTC CASSESFEGGETQYF
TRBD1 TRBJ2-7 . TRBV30 TGTGCCTGGATGGGGACAGGGGTCCACGAGCAGTACTTC CAWMGTGVHEQYF
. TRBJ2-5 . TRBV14 TGTGCCAGCAGCCAAGGCGGGGCGACCCGGGAGACCCAGTACTTC CASSQGGATRETQYF
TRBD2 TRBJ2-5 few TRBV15 TGTGCCACCAGCCCCAATCCCGGACTAGCGGAAGAGACCCAGTACTTC CATSPNPGLAEETQYF
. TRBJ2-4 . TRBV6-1 TGTGCCAGCAGTGGATCCGGGACCTTGGGGGGCATTCAGTACTTC CASSGSGTLGGIQYF
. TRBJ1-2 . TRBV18 TGTGCCAGCTCACCCTCGGTCGTGCGAAATGGCTACACCTTC CASSPSVVRNGYTF
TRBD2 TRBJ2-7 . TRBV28 TGTGCCAGCAGGCAACGGACTAGCTATGGCGAGCAGTACTTC CASRQRTSYGEQYF
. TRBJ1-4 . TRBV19 TGTGCCAGTAGTATTGTTCTCTTGCTCGCGGGTGCGGGTGAAAAACTGTTTTTT CASSIVLLLAGAGEKLFF
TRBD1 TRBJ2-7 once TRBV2 TGTGCCAGCATTCAAGGACAGGGGGACGAGCAGTACTTC CASIQGQGDEQYF
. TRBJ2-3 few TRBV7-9 TGTGCCAGCAGCTTAGACCCTAGGGGGGATACGCAGTATTTT CASSLDPRGDTQYF
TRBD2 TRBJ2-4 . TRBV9 TGTGCCAGCAGCAAGCGGACTAGCGGGAGGGACATTCAGTACTTC CASSKRTSGRDIQYF
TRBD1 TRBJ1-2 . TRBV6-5 TGTGCCAGCAGTTCGAAACGGACAGGGGGGTATGGCTACACCTTC CASSSKRTGGYGYTF
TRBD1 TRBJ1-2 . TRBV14 TGTGCCAGCAGCCAGCAGACAGGGGGAGACTTATGTGGCTACACCTTC CASSQQTGGDLCGYTF
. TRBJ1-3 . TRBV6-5 TGTGCCAGCAGCCCGACAGACCGCTCTGGAAACACCATATATTTT CASSPTDRSGNTIYF
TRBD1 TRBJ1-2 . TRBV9 TGTGCCAGCAGCGTATCGACAGGGGGACGCTACACCTTC CASSVSTGGRYTF
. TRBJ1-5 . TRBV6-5 TGTGCCAGCAGCCCGACAGGTCATCAGCCCCAGCATTTT CASSPTGHQPQHF
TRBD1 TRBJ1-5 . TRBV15 TGTGCCACCCGCACCGGGACAGGGAATAATCAGCCCCAGCATTTT CATRTGTGNNQPQHF
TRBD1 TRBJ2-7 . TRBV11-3 TGTGCCAGCAGCTCGGGACAGAGCTACGAGCAGTACTTC CASSSGQSYEQYF
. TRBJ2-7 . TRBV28 TGTGCCAGCAGTCCAAGGGGGTCGAGGTCCTACGAGCAGTACTTC CASSPRGSRSYEQYF
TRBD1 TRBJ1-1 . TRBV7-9 TGTGCCAGCAGCTCCCTCGACAGGGGGAACACTGAAGCTTTCTTT CASSSLDRGNTEAFF
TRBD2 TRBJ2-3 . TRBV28 TGTGCCAGCAACTCGGGAGGGCCGGCAGATACGCAGTATTTT CASNSGGPADTQYF
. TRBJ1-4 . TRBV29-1 TGCAGCGCAGCCGGAGGAACAACTAATGAAAAACTGTTTTTT CSAAGGTTNEKLFF
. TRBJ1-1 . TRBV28 TGTGCCAGCAGTTTAGTTGAGAAAGCTTTCTTT CASSLVEKAFF
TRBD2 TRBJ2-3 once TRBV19 TGTGCCAGTCGCCGGACTAGCGGTATGGGCACAGATACGCAGTATTTT CASRRTSGMGTDTQYF
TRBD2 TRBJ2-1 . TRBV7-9 TGTGCCAGCAGCTTAGTACTAGCGGGAGCCTACAATGAGCAGTTCTTC CASSLVLAGAYNEQFF
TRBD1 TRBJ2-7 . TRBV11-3 TGTGCCAGCAGCTTAGAAACAGGGGGTAGGAACGAGCAGTACTTC CASSLETGGRNEQYF
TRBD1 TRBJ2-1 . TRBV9 TGTGCCAGCAGCGTAGGGGGACAGCCAGCTAATGAGCAGTTCTTC CASSVGGQPANEQFF
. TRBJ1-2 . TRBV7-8 TGTGCCAGCAGCTTTAGGCGGTCCTATGGCTACACCTTC CASSFRRSYGYTF
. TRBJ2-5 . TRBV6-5 TGTGTCACCTCTCCCGATGGGGACTTCCAAGAGACCCAGTACTTC CVTSPDGDFQETQYF
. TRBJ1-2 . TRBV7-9 TGTGCCAGCAGCCCGACTGGACAGTCCTATGGCTACACCTTC CASSPTGQSYGYTF